The clone carrying this TCR beta chain was seen a handful of times. The target antigen is unknown. These data come from a study of T cells after yellow fever vaccination. Study overall: SMART-Seq v4 Ultra Low Input served to prepare low-cell-number fractions. Study-level results: Re-detected after boosting: most primary clones, about 95% of CD4 and 75% to 90% of CD8. Overlap between CD4 and CD8 compartments was detected for a small share of clonotypes. The presence of abundant clonotypes contaminating from the bulk population was possible in FACS-sorted repertoires.

Trimming stripped 5 bases from V and 2 bases from J, with 10 bases between. The CDR3 length is 14 residues. In germline, CDR1 is SGHTA, CDR2 FQGNSA. TCRdb itself ran the 5' RACE reads through MiXCR, one entry per CDR3 protein. Here the sample spans about 400,000 distinct CDR3 sequences, 6% to 8% being singletons. The starting material was PBMCs, obtained 5 days after the yellow fever booster vaccination. This clonotype was sampled from a man younger than 45 who received the YFV17D yellow fever vaccine. V gene TRBV7-2 combines with J gene TRBJ1-5; possible D gene TRBD1, 6 bases. In nucleotides, the CDR3 is TGTGCCAGCAGCCGGACAGAACGCAATCAGCCCCAGCATTTT. Translating gives CASSRTERNQPQHF.